A single sample gave rise to the 7 T cell receptor beta chains below, sequenced in a study of CD4 T cells in relation to SARS-CoV-2 and coronaviruses. No antigen has been identified for these receptors. Measured with immunoSEQ multiplex PCR; TCRdb has only the in-frame clones, and not every one. The sample carries about 41,000 clones, 75% to 90% recorded once. Sequenced: naive CD4+ T cells from PBMCs, cultured in vitro. The subset is: naive CD4+ T cells isolated by negative enrichment. The receptors shown here come from an adult with COVID-19.

The table lists this clone with a few counts. The chain is built from TRBV2 and TRBJ1-2, with no clear D. V was cut by 10 bases and J by 6 bases, with 15 bases left in between. There are 12 residues in the CDR3. The germline gives CDR1 SNHLY, CDR2 FYNNEI. The CDR3 DNA reads TGTGCCACCCTAGGTCTGGAAGATGGCTACACCTTC. Its protein is CATLGLEDGYTF.

This chain uses TRBV18 with TRBJ1-4; D is undetermined. Deletions cut 3 bases from V and 3 bases from J, with 11 bases between. CDR3 length equals 15 residues. Germline V gives CDR1 KGHSH, CDR2 LQKENI. The CDR3 region is CASSPSHGANEKLFF. The CDR3 DNA reads as TGTGCCAGCTCACCGTCTCACGGGGCTAATGAAAAACTGTTTTTT.

The J gene is TRBJ1-4, the V gene TRBV25-1, with unresolved D. The V gene's germline CDR1 is MGHDK and CDR2 SYGVNS. The CDR3 covers 14 residues. Trimming pared 5 bases from V and 8 bases from J, leaving 15 bases between. The CDR3 coding sequence is TGTGCCAGCAGTTCCGACCCGCCCCGGGAAAAACTGTTTTTT. Encoded protein: CASSSDPPREKLFF.

This clone was seen once. CDR3 loop: CASSFGYEQYF. For the CDR3, the DNA is TGTGCCAGCAGCTTTGGGTACGAGCAGTACTTC. The chain has TRBV5-4 and TRBJ2-7, with D unclear. Trimming removed 2 bases from V and 4 bases from J, with 4 bases in between. There are 11 residues in the CDR3. Germline lookup yields CDR1 SGHNT and CDR2 YYREEE (reference sequence).

The gene calls are TRBV27 and TRBJ2-1; D possibly uses TRBD1 or TRBD2 (5 bases each). CDR3 size: 15 residues. The ends were cut back, 4 bases at V and 1 base at J, with 11 bases in the middle. Germline V lookup: CDR1 MNHEY, CDR2 SMNVEV (reference sequence). CDR3 loop: CASSSGSGSYNEQFF. The CDR3 DNA reads TGTGCCAGCAGTTCAGGGAGCGGATCCTACAATGAGCAGTTCTTC.

The J gene is TRBJ2-5, the V gene TRBV18, with 10 bases identical to TRBD2. V lost 1 base and J lost 3; bases outside the gene matches: 5. The CDR3 is 16 residues long. The germline V gene encodes CDR1 KGHSH and CDR2 LQKENI. CDR3 in amino acids: CASSPRRTSGKETQYF. The CDR3 DNA reads as TGTGCCAGCTCACCACGCCGGACTAGCGGTAAAGAGACCCAGTACTTC.

V is TRBV3-1 (or the pseudogene TRBV3-2) and J is TRBJ2-3; 9 bases are shared with TRBD2. The ends lost 8 bases at V and 7 bases at J; junction bases unmatched: 10. Germline values: CDR1 LGHDT, CDR2 YNNKEL (reference sequence). The length of the CDR3 is 14 residues. CDR3 in amino acids: CASPGASGAHTQYF. In DNA form, the CDR3 reads TGTGCCAGCCCTGGGGCTAGCGGGGCCCATACGCAGTATTTT.